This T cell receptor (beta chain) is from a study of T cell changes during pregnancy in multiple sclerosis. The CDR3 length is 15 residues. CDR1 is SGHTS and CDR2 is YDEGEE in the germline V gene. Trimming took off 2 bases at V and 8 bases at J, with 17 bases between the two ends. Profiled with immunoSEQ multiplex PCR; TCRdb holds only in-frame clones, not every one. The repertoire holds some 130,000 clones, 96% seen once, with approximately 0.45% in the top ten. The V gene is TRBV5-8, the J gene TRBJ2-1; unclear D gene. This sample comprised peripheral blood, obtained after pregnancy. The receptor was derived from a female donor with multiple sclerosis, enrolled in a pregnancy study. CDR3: CASSLIDNIVYEQFF. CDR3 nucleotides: TGTGCCAGCAGCTTAATTGACAATATTGTATATGAGCAGTTCTTC. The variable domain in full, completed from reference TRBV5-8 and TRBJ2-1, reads EAGVTQSPTHLIKTRGQQATLRCSPISGHTSVYWYQQALGLGLQFLLWYDEGEERNRGNFPPRFSGRQFPNYSSELNVNALELEDSALYLCASSLIDNIVYEQFFGPGTRLTVL.